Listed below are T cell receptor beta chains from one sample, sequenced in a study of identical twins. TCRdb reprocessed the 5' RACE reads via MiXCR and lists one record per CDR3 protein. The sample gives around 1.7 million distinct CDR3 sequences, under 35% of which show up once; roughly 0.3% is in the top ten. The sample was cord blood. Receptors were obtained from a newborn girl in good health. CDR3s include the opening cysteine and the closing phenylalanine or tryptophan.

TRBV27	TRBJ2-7	CASSWGIGGDSYERYF
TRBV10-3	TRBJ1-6	CAISESTGIYNSPLHF
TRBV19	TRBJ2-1	CASSLLAGGSVNEQFF
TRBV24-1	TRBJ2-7	CATQDGGVYNEQYF
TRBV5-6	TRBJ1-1	CASSFDSLNTEAFF
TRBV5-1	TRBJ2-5	CASSLTSGGSQETQYF
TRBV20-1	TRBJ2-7	CSATDGTYEQYF
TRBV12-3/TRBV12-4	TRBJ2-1	CASSPTRGHNEQFF
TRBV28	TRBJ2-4	CASSLVSLAGPQQYF
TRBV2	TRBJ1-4	CASSEHSPNEKLFF
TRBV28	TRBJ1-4	CASSLLGPPVRGKLFF
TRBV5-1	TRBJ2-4	CASSLAPGQGNIQYF
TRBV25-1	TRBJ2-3	CASSAYSAGSDTQYF
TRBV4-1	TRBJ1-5	CASSKTEGTVDQPQHF
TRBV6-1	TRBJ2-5	CASRDRVFQETQYF
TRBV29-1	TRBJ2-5	CSVEHRAQETQYF
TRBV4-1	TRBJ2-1	CASSARGLASNEQFF
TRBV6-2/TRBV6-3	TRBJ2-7	CASRSGGYEQYF
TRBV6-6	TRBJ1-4	CASSPGDRGKSEKLFF
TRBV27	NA	CASSLHKRLAGGRSNEQYF
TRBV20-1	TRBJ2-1	CSARTSYHNEQFF
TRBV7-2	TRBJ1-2	CASSLKGGSGYTF
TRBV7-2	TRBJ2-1	CASSLGNDNEQFF
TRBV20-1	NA	CSASPLLAGQQETQYF
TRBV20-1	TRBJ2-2	CSARWLPTGELFF
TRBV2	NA	CASIGGQGFQDPYEQYF
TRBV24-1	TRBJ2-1	CATGTSGIEQFF
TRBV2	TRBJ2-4	CASGTFKNIQYF
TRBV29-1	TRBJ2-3	CSVEKGGGTDTQYF
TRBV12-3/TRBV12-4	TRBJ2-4	CASSSTTTRAKNIQYF
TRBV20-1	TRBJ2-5	CSASRRGMRETQYF
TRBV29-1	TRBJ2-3	CSVVIGRTRTDTQYF
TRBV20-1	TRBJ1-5	CSASGEVNQPQHF
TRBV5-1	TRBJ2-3	CASSWTDGLAGVTDTQYF
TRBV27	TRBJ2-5	CASSSLAGFETQYF
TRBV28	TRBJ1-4	CASSLYPRGGNEKLFF
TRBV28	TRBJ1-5	CASSPGGGYQPQHF
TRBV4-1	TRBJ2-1	CASSQGGGTSYYNEQFF
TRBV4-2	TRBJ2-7	CASSRTIKGPYEQYF